The present T cell receptor (beta chain) was sequenced within a study of T-cell reconstitution after alpha-beta-depleted transplantation in children (dated by TCRdb to about 2016). Context from the whole study: The study quantitatively tracked T-cell immune reconstitution after TCRalphabeta/CD19-depleted allogeneic hematopoietic cell transplantation in children using TCR repertoire profiling.

Library method: PCR. Sequenced using an Illumina HiSeq 2500. TCR libraries were prepared with molecular barcoding, using unique molecular identifiers to normalize TCRbeta repertoire quantification. TCRdb reanalyzed the raw reads on its own, using fastp at Q25 for trimming and MiXCR for clone calling, and kept in-frame beta chains. Entries that share a CDR3 protein sequence are merged under the most common genes and DNA. This sample is represented by 150,000 to 250,000 distinct CDR3 sequences; roughly 15% of them were singletons. About 13% of the sample is taken by the ten largest. This clonotype was seen ten or more times. No cognate antigen has been identified for it. Base qualities are not recorded, but no much larger clone differs from it by a single base. This clonotype was sampled from a human donor who donated a stem cell graft to a child with acute lymphoblastic leukemia. This specimen was PBMCs from the stem cell graft donor, taken from the stem cell graft.

The base sequence is TGCGCCAGCAGCTTGGTACAGGGTCGATCTGAAGCTTTCTTT. Its product reads: CASSLVQGRSEAFF. This chain joins TRBV5-1 to TRBJ1-1; the D segment could be TRBD1, given 6 matching bases. V gives up 0 bases and J gives up 6 bases, and the segment between their germline ends measures 12 bases. Taken from the germline V gene, the CDR1 and CDR2 loops are SGHRS and YFSETQ. Including the terminal cysteine and phenylalanine, the CDR3 comprises 14 residues. CDR3 DNA is the only sequence kept; it has 42 bases, read in frame from the first base.